A selection of T cell receptor beta chains follows, all from one sample in a study of blood T cell repertoires in COVID-19. Sequencing used immunoSEQ multiplex PCR; TCRdb keeps in-frame clones, though not all of them. The sample lists about 300,000 clones, around 86% seen once, with roughly 5% in the top ten. What was sequenced was PBMCs or T cells enriched from blood (not recorded which). The origin of the receptors is a man aged 55 to 69 who had recovered from COVID-19. CDR3s include the opening cysteine and the closing phenylalanine or tryptophan.

15,TRBV15,TRBJ1-2,CATSRDLDRPYGYTF
13,TRBV20-1,TRBJ1-5,CSASQGVDQPQHF
14,TRBV7-9,TRBJ1-2,CASARGLSGYGYTF
14,TRBV24-1,TRBJ2-5,CATSDELTREAQYF
18,TRBV6-1,TRBJ1-2,CASSETRAGGAASYGYTF
15,TRBV28,TRBJ1-4,CASSLGGFINEKLFF
16,TRBV12-1,TRBJ2-7,CASSSLQGDTYYEQYF
13,TRBV30,TRBJ2-1,CAWSRTPYNEQFF
15,TRBV5-1,TRBJ2-2,CASSYGTANTGELFF
15,TRBV6-5,TRBJ2-1,CASMRDRVSYNEQFF
18,TRBV5-1,TRBJ2-7,CASSLSVDSRGRGYEQYF
14,TRBV27,TRBJ1-5,CASRRGSSNQPQHF
16,TRBV11-2,TRBJ2-7,CASSLSWQGLPYEQYF
15,TRBV6-5,TRBJ2-1,CASNFLAERYNEQFF